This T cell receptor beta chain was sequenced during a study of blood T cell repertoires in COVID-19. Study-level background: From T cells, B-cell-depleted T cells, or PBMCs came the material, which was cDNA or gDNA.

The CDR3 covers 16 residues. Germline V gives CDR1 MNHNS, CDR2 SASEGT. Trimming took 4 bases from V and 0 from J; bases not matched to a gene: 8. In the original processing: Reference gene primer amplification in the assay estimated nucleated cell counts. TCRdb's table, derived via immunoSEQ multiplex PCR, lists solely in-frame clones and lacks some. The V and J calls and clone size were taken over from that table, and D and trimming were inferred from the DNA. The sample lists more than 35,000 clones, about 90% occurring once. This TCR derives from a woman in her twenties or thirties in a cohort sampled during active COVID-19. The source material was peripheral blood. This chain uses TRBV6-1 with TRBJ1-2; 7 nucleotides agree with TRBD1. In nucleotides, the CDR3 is TGTGCCAGCAGTGGGTGGACAGGAACGTCTAACTATGGCTACACCTTC. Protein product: CASSGWTGTSNYGYTF.